The source of this T cell receptor beta chain is a study of blood T cell repertoires in COVID-19. Generated by immunoSEQ multiplex PCR, the TCRdb table keeps only in-frame clones and is missing some. The table shows over 200,000 clones, with approximately 82% occurring only once. The CDR3 is made up of 15 amino acids. Looked up from germline, CDR1 is LGHDT and CDR2 is YNNKEL (reference sequence). V lost 1 base and J lost 6, with 13 bases in between. The rearrangement links TRBV3-1 (or the pseudogene TRBV3-2) to TRBJ2-1, with a tentative D call TRBD2 (5 bases). This receptor was taken from a woman in her forties or fifties with acute or convalescent COVID-19. The sample comprised peripheral blood. CDR3 sequence: CASSQVAGPGNEQFF. The CDR3 nucleotides read TGTGCCAGCAGCCAAGTGGCGGGCCCAGGCAATGAGCAGTTCTTC.